Each of the 18 T cell receptor beta chains below was sequenced from the same sample in a study of read filtering for tumor transcriptome and immune sequencing. Molecular barcoded adaptors covering alpha/delta and beta/gamma chains were used on around 370 ng RNA. MiXCR was run by TCRdb on the reads, yielding one entry per CDR3 protein. The table lists about 48,000 distinct CDR3 sequences, about 19% of them singletons. The sample comprised a population of CD138-negative cells sorted from bone marrow. The receptor set was obtained from a donor older than 35 with multiple myeloma.

As regards this clonotype: A read error is possible here, since a much larger clone lies one base away. Here the CDR3 omits its conserved ending phenylalanine or tryptophan, so a read error is the likely source. The chain joins TRBV19 to TRBJ2-1, with 7 positions matching TRBD2. Germline V gene sequence: CDR1 LNHDA, CDR2 SQIVND (reference sequence). The CDR3 runs 14 residues. With V trimmed by 2 bases and J by 12 bases, 10 bases remained unmatched. DNA for the CDR3: TGTGCCAGTAGTATAAGCGGGACGGCCCAATGGCAGTTCCTC. Translating gives CASSISGTAQWQFL.

V usage is TRBV18 and J usage is TRBJ2-2, with unresolved D. The V end lost 3 bases, the J end lost 4 bases, and 12 bases lay between the germline ends. The CDR3 length is 15 residues. Germline CDR1 KGHSH, CDR2 LQKENI. CDR3 protein: CASSPQVSGTGELFF. CDR3 DNA sequence: TGTGCCAGCTCACCGCAAGTTTCGGGCACCGGGGAGCTGTTTTTT.

The chain has TRBV7-2 and TRBJ2-7, with D maybe TRBD2 (6 bases). This CDR3 is 14 amino acids long. Trimming shortened V by 3 bases and J by 7 bases, and 16 bases separated the two germline ends. The germline gives CDR1 SGHTA, CDR2 FQGNSA. CDR3 residues: CASSFTSSQGEQYF. The CDR3 nucleotides read TGTGCCAGCAGCTTCACTAGCAGTCAGGGTGAGCAGTACTTC.

This clonotype was counted a few times. The rearrangement links TRBV3-1 to TRBJ2-4; D call uncertain. CDR3 length: 14 residues. Germline CDR1 LGHDT, CDR2 YNNKEL (reference sequence). V was shortened by 3 bases and J by 2 bases, with 8 bases between the two germline ends. The CDR3 sequence is CASSQAASKNIQYF. CDR3 nucleotides: TGTGCCAGCAGCCAGGCGGCATCCAAAAACATTCAGTACTTC.

The chain uses TRBV6-2 or TRBV6-3 and TRBJ2-2, with TRBD2 matching over 12 bases. CDR1 and CDR2 (germline): MNHEY, SVGEGT. With V trimmed by 6 bases and J by 6 bases, 8 bases remained unmatched. This CDR3 contains 16 residues. CDR3 nucleotide sequence: TGTGCCAGCAGCAACCTAGCGGGAGGGCCGTCCGGGGAGCTGTTTTTT. The encoded protein is CASSNLAGGPSGELFF.

Points on this clonotype: Its ends do not fully match the called genes, so a read error is possible. The rearrangement joins TRBV12-5 to TRBJ1-1; D gene uncertain. The CDR3 sequence is 13 residues long. CDR1 and CDR2 from the germline V gene are LGHNT and FRNRAP. For the CDR3, the DNA is TGTGCTAGTGGTTTGTGGCGAGTCACTGAAGCTATCTTT. This codes for CASGLWRVTEAIF.

This clonotype showed up many times. V usage is TRBV5-1 and J usage is TRBJ2-3, with D perhaps TRBD1 (5 bases). This CDR3 region has 13 residues. V gave up 5 bases and J gave up 1 base, with 8 bases separating them. CDR1 is SGHRS and CDR2 is YFSETQ in the germline V gene. CDR3 DNA sequence: TGCGCCAGCAGGCCGACAGGCACAGATACGCAGTATTTT. Its translation is CASRPTGTDTQYF.

This clonotype was recorded a few times. This chain joins TRBV29-1 and TRBJ1-3, with D perhaps matching TRBD1 (5 bases). The CDR3 has 15 amino acids. With 4 bases removed from V and 3 bases from J, the gap between germline ends came to 16 bases. Germline V gives CDR1 SQVTM, CDR2 ANQGSEA. The CDR3 reads CSVVDRDLDGNTIYF. CDR3 in DNA: TGCAGCGTTGTAGACCGGGACTTAGATGGAAACACCATATATTTT. Combining the CDR3 with reference TRBV29-1 and TRBJ1-3 gives the whole variable domain SAVISQKPSRDICQRGTSLTIQCQVDSQVTMMFWYRQQPGQSLTLIATANQGSEATYESGFVIDKFPISRPNLTFSTLTVSNMSPEDSSIYLCSVVDRDLDGNTIYFGEGSWLTVV.

The sample holds many counts of this clonotype. The chain has TRBV6-1 and TRBJ1-1; TRBD1 is a possible D gene (5 bases). The CDR3 has 12 residues. Trimming took off 6 bases at V and 3 bases at J, with 8 bases between the two ends. Germline V lookup: CDR1 MNHNS, CDR2 SASEGT. CDR3 sequence reads: CASSAGYTEAFF. DNA of the CDR3: TGTGCCAGCAGCGCAGGGTACACTGAAGCTTTCTTT.

This clonotype has at least ten counts. The V and J genes are TRBV6-5 and TRBJ2-3; the match to TRBD2 covers 8 bases. This CDR3 is 16 amino acids long. Germline CDR1 is MNHEY and CDR2 is SVGAGI. After removal of 0 bases from V and 6 bases from J, the junction contained 8 bases not matched to a gene. The CDR3 here is CASSYSWLAGRDTQYF. The CDR3 DNA reads TGTGCCAGCAGTTACTCGTGGCTAGCGGGCAGGGATACGCAGTATTTT.

The V call is TRBV2, the J call TRBJ2-3, with TRBD2 identical over 8 bases. V was clipped by 6 bases and J by 5 bases; unmatched bases: 10. CDR1 is SNHLY and CDR2 is FYNNEI in the germline V gene. The CDR3 runs 15 residues. The CDR3 region has the DNA TGTGCCAGCAGAGAGCGGGAGCCCCGAGGAGATACGCAGTATTTT. Its protein is CASREREPRGDTQYF.

Many counts were recorded for this clonotype. The V and J genes are TRBV5-1 and TRBJ1-1, with no clear D. With 3 bases removed from V and 6 bases from J, the gap between germline ends came to 15 bases. Germline V lookup: CDR1 SGHRS, CDR2 YFSETQ. The CDR3 is made up of 14 amino acids. The CDR3 sequence is CASSSRASLSEAFF. The DNA for the CDR3 is TGCGCCAGCAGCTCCAGAGCTAGTCTCTCTGAAGCTTTCTTT.

This clonotype showed up many times. The chain is built from TRBV5-6 and TRBJ1-1; D might be TRBD1 (5 bases). Trimming cost V 1 base and J 7 bases, with 8 bases left between them. This CDR3 is 12 amino acids long. CDR1 and CDR2 (germline): SGHDT, YYEEEE. CDR3 sequence (DNA): TGTGCCAGCAGCTTGTCAAGGGGTGAAGCTTTCTTT. Its protein product is CASSLSRGEAFF.

This clonotype was picked up a small number of times. V is TRBV19 and J is TRBJ1-5; D gene uncertain. There are 13 residues in the CDR3. With 4 bases removed from V and 4 bases from J, the gap between germline ends came to 8 bases. Germline V gene lookup returns CDR1 LNHDA and CDR2 SQIVND (reference sequence). CDR3 bases: TGTGCCAGTAGTACGTTGGGGAATCAGCCCCAGCATTTT. Protein product: CASSTLGNQPQHF.

Remarks on this clonotype: At one of its ends the junction is not consistent with the germline gene, which may arise from a read error. The J gene is TRBJ2-3, the V gene TRBV20-1, with TRBD2 identical over 12 bases. The germline V gene encodes CDR1 DFQATT and CDR2 SNEGSKA (reference sequence). The CDR3 consists of 12 residues. The CDR3 spells CLAGGSVGTQYF. In DNA, the CDR3 is TGCCTAGCGGGAGGGAGTGTAGGTACGCAGTATTTC.

This clonotype was found many times. The chain links TRBV5-1 to TRBJ2-3, with D perhaps TRBD2 (5 bases). Trimming took off 2 bases at V and 1 base at J, with 11 bases between the two ends. This CDR3 spans 15 amino acids. Germline loops: CDR1 SGHRS, CDR2 YFSETQ. CDR3 nucleotide sequence: TGCGCCAGCAGCTTTGAAGGGAGAGGCACAGATACGCAGTATTTT. This gives the protein CASSFEGRGTDTQYF. Drawing the rest from reference TRBV5-1 and TRBJ2-3, the complete variable domain is KAGVTQTPRYLIKTRGQQVTLSCSPISGHRSVSWYQQTPGQGLQFLFEYFSETQRNKGNFPGRFSGRQFSNSRSEMNVSTLELGDSALYLCASSFEGRGTDTQYFGPGTRLTVL.

In this sample, this clonotype turned up many times. The chain carries TRBV12-3 or TRBV12-4 and TRBJ2-1, with D tentatively TRBD2 (6 bases). The CDR3 runs to 14 residues. V lost 8 bases to trimming and J lost 6 bases, with 17 bases between them. CDR3 sequence: CASSRASASNEQFF. For the CDR3, the DNA is TGTGCCAGCTCCCGGGCTAGCGCATCCAATGAGCAGTTCTTC.

As regards this clonotype: This CDR3 fails to terminate in the conserved phenylalanine or tryptophan, so it likely reflects a read error. The rearrangement links TRBV30 to TRBJ2-1; 15 bases are a match to TRBD2. The CDR3 loop spans 15 amino acids. Germline values: CDR1 GTSNPN, CDR2 SVGIG (reference sequence). The CDR3 loop is CAGTSGRSSHNEQFY. As DNA, the CDR3 is TGTGCCGGGACTAGCGGGAGGAGCTCCCACAATGAGCAGTTCTAC.